This T cell receptor (beta chain) was recorded in a study of T cell repertoires in cytomegalovirus infection. CDR3 length: 16 amino acids. The V segment lost 5 bases and the J segment 5 bases; nucleotides outside the gene matches: 13. Germline CDR1 reads MNHEY; CDR2 reads SVGAGI. A single record per CDR3 protein comes from TCRdb applying MiXCR to the reads. Of some 680,000 distinct CDR3 sequences in the sample, roughly 36% were seen once. This rearrangement joins TRBV6-5 to TRBJ2-5, with TRBD2 matching 8 bases. This clonotype was sampled from a human donor in good health (CMV status not recorded). Some clones in this sample may be carry-over from other donors' samples. Sequenced: PBMCs. The CDR3 DNA sequence: TGTGCCAGCAGTCGGACGGCCAGCGGGAGAGAGGAGACCCAGTACTTC. Translated: CASSRTASGREETQYF.